These T cell receptor beta chains were read from a single sample in a study of T cells after yellow fever vaccination. TCRdb re-analysed the 5' RACE reads in MiXCR, keeping a single row per CDR3 protein. The sample lists some 560,000 distinct CDR3 sequences, around 17% occurring once. This sample comprised PBMCs, obtained about 5 days after the first yellow fever vaccination. The receptors here all came from a young man who received the YFV17D yellow fever vaccine. Both conserved end residues are part of each CDR3. D genes are given only for firm matches. A row's size may be missing; if present it is once, few, many or a size class.

v_gene	d_gene	j_gene	abundance	CDR3aa	CDR3nt
TRBV6-1	TRBD2	TRBJ2-7	.	CASRFFGGTYEQYF	TGTGCCAGCAGATTCTTCGGGGGGACCTACGAGCAGTACTTC
TRBV12-3/TRBV12-4	.	TRBJ1-1	.	CASSSEELNTEAFF	TGTGCCAGCAGTTCCGAGGAGTTGAACACTGAAGCTTTCTTT
TRBV19	.	TRBJ1-3	many	CASTTFNRNSGNTIYF	TGTGCCAGTACTACCTTCAACAGGAACTCTGGAAACACCATATATTTT
TRBV12-3/TRBV12-4	.	TRBJ2-2	many	CASSFWRGELFF	TGTGCCAGCAGTTTCTGGCGCGGGGAGCTGTTTTTT
TRBV29-1	.	TRBJ2-7	few	CSVAHAGWMSEQYF	TGCAGCGTTGCCCACGCAGGGTGGATGAGCGAGCAGTACTTC
TRBV6-4	TRBD2	TRBJ2-4	few	CASSDRRPGGTENIQYF	TGTGCCAGCAGTGACCGAAGACCGGGGGGGACCGAAAACATTCAGTACTTC
TRBV6-1	.	TRBJ1-1	few	CASTSVGADTEAFF	TGTGCCAGCACCTCCGTCGGAGCCGACACTGAAGCTTTCTTT
TRBV4-3	TRBD1	TRBJ1-1	few	CASTQEGQKNTEAFF	TGCGCCAGCACCCAAGAGGGACAGAAGAACACTGAAGCTTTCTTT
TRBV3-1	.	TRBJ2-1	.	CASSQGVYNEQFF	TGTGCCAGCAGCCAGGGGGTATACAATGAGCAGTTCTTC
TRBV7-2	.	TRBJ1-1	few	CASQIDRNTEAFF	TGTGCCAGCCAAATCGATCGGAACACTGAAGCTTTCTTT